Listed here is a single TCR beta chain. This entry is derived from a study of control samples from healthy donors and cancer patients. Trimming pared 3 bases from V and 0 bases from J, leaving 5 bases between. CDR1 and CDR2 from the germline V gene are SGHTA and FQGNSA. CDR3 length equals 13 residues. Clones were sequenced by immunoSEQ multiplex PCR, and TCRdb holds only the in-frame ones, with some missing. The repertoire holds over 100,000 clones, with approximately 90% as singletons. This chain uses TRBV7-2 with TRBJ1-1; D is ambiguous. This TCR was sampled from a woman aged 50 to 60 in good health. Sequenced sample: blood. CDR3 DNA sequence: TGTGCCAGCAGCTTGGTACTGAACACTGAAGCTTTCTTT. This sequence encodes CASSLVLNTEAFF.